The text below deals with one T cell receptor beta chain. The data derive from a study of blood T cell repertoires in COVID-19. V shed 4 bases and J 6 bases; nucleotides not matched to a gene: 8. The CDR3 is 15 residues long. CDR1 and CDR2 from the germline V gene are LGHDT and YNNKEL (reference sequence). As originally analysed: Amplification of reference gene primers was used by the study to estimate nucleated cell counts. Profiled with immunoSEQ multiplex PCR; TCRdb holds only in-frame clones, not every one. V and J calls and clone size are given by that table; D and trimming were obtained from the DNA. The sample lists 150,000 to 200,000 clones, about 91% seen once, with 4% in the top ten.

The rearrangement joins TRBV3-1 (or the pseudogene TRBV3-2) to TRBJ2-7; 11 nucleotides match TRBD1. This receptor was identified in a woman aged 25 to 45 with acute or convalescent COVID-19. The sample taken for sequencing was peripheral blood. This CDR3 reads CASSRGGQGAREQYF. In DNA form, the CDR3 reads TGTGCCAGCAGCCGGGGTGGACAGGGGGCGCGCGAGCAGTACTTC.